This T cell receptor (beta chain) appears in the sequencing data of a study of CD4 T cells in relation to SARS-CoV-2 and coronaviruses. Measured with immunoSEQ multiplex PCR; TCRdb has only the in-frame clones, and not every one. The table includes 43,000 or so clones, around 79% detected once. Germline V CDR1 and CDR2: WSHSY, SAAADI. Trimming pared 2 bases from V and 8 bases from J, leaving 23 bases between. The CDR3 consists of 17 residues. This clone has just a few counts. The antigen is unknown. The sequence derives from an adult with COVID-19. The sequenced material came from naive CD4+ T cells from PBMCs, cultured in vitro. Subset in this sample: naive CD4+ T cells isolated by negative enrichment. The chain joins TRBV10-2 to TRBJ2-3; maybe TRBD1 (7 bases). In DNA form, the CDR3 reads TGCGCCAGCAGTGAGCATGGTCAGGGGGGACGGCTGGCTACGCAGTATTTT. This sequence encodes CASSEHGQGGRLATQYF.